In its sample, the clone carrying this T cell receptor beta chain was seen a few times. The antigen is unknown. This entry belongs to a study of graft-versus-host responses after intestinal transplantation. Study summary: Recipients were given multivisceral, liver-intestinal, or isolated intestinal transplants. Among the recipients, all got anti-thymocyte globulin induction and then tacrolimus and steroids for about three years.

Germline lookup yields CDR1 MNHNS and CDR2 SASEGT. Trimming took 8 bases from V and 6 from J, leaving 21 bases between them. The CDR3 length is 15 residues. TCRdb keeps only in-frame clones here, not all; method: immunoSEQ multiplex PCR. The sample consists of about 120,000 clones, 90% to 95% of them appearing once. The study, taken as a whole, reports: GvH clones appeared in recipient marrow, some first in ileum or blood. Early post-transplant declines in HvG were associated with peak levels of circulating GvH clones.

This receptor was identified in a human donor who received an intestinal transplant. The chain is built from TRBV6-1 and TRBJ2-3, with D perhaps TRBD2 (6 bases). The input for sequencing was unstimulated CD4+ T cells sorted from spleen or lymph node cells, taken before intestinal transplant. The CDR3 nucleotides are TGTGCCAGCCCCTGCGGGCTAGCGATAGTGGATACGCAGTATTTT. This encodes CASPCGLAIVDTQYF.